One and the same sample provided the 4 T cell receptor beta chains below, sequenced in a study of T-cell reconstitution after alpha-beta-depleted transplantation in children. The library targeted TCRbeta and was prepared with unique molecular identifiers. A single record per CDR3 protein comes from TCRdb applying MiXCR to the PCR reads. The sample carries 250,000 to 300,000 distinct CDR3 sequences, around 7.3% recorded once. General study findings and limits: The main origin of T-cell counts and diversity one year after transplant was newly produced T cells.

No antigen has been identified for these receptors. The starting material was peripheral blood, obtained 360 days after TCRalphabeta/CD19-depleted stem cell transplant. Source of these receptors: a female patient younger than 10 who had a stem cell transplant for Fanconi anemia, so the T cells may come from the graft donor.

This clonotype occurred many times. This sequence joins TRBV27 and TRBJ2-7; 12 positions match TRBD1. The V segment lost 2 bases and the J segment 1 base; nucleotides outside the gene matches: 12. Germline lookup yields CDR1 MNHEY and CDR2 SMNVEV (reference sequence). The CDR3 is made up of 19 amino acids. CDR3 loop: CASSLMGQGAGAESYEQYF. In DNA, the CDR3 is TGTGCCAGCAGTTTAATGGGACAGGGGGCGGGCGCAGAATCCTACGAGCAGTACTTC.

The chain links TRBV20-1 to TRBJ1-2, with a possible D match to TRBD1 (6 bases). The germline gives CDR1 DFQATT, CDR2 SNEGSKA (reference sequence). This CDR3 region has 12 residues. The germline V and J ends were trimmed by 4 bases and 6 bases, with 12 bases remaining between them. CDR3 nucleotide sequence: TGCAGTGCTAAGGGGGGCTGGGATGGCTACACCTTC. It is translated as CSAKGGWDGYTF.

The CDR3 loop is CASSQGPSGWREGTQYF. The CDR3 DNA follows: TGTGCCAGCAGCCAAGGCCCTAGCGGGTGGAGGGAAGGTACGCAGTATTTT. The chain uses TRBV3-1 and TRBJ2-3; TRBD2 matches 8 bases. The CDR3 has 17 residues. Trimming took 1 base from V and 8 from J; bases not matched to a gene: 14. Germline V gene sequence: CDR1 LGHDT, CDR2 YNNKEL (reference sequence).

The V call is TRBV11-1, the J call TRBJ2-2; the match to TRBD2 covers 9 bases. This CDR3 region has 17 residues. CDR1 SGHAT and CDR2 FQDESV come from the germline V gene (reference sequence). V dropped 5 bases and J dropped 1; count of bases not matched to a gene: 8. In DNA, the CDR3 is TGTGCCAGCAGCCCGAGGCGGGGGGGTCTGAACACCGGGGAGCTGTTTTTT. Translated: CASSPRRGGLNTGELFF.